Below are 20 T cell receptor beta chains sequenced from a single sample in a study of blood T cell repertoires in COVID-19. Assay: immunoSEQ multiplex PCR; the TCRdb copy retains only in-frame clones and omits some. This sample has around 330,000 clones, with approximately 89% found just once. Source material: PBMCs or T cells enriched from blood (not recorded which). The receptors come from a woman in her 40s who had recovered from COVID-19.

This sequence joins TRBV7-9 and TRBJ1-1, with TRBD1 matching over 11 bases. The CDR3 is 16 amino acids. V lost 0 bases, J lost 5 bases, and 5 bases stayed unmatched. Germline assignment: CDR1 SEHNR and CDR2 FQNEAQ (reference sequence). In nucleotides, the CDR3 is TGTGCCAGCAGCTTAGCCGGGACAGGGGGGAGGACTGAAGCTTTCTTT. Protein sequence: CASSLAGTGGRTEAFF.

The rearrangement joins TRBV6-5 to TRBJ1-1, with a weak D call TRBD1 (6 bases). Trimming removed 5 bases at V and 6 bases at J, with 10 bases between. Germline lookup yields CDR1 MNHEY and CDR2 SVGAGI. The CDR3 spans 12 residues. Written as DNA, the CDR3 is TGTGCCAGCAGTACCGGGACACCTGAAGCTTTCTTT. It is translated as CASSTGTPEAFF.

This chain connects TRBV30 to TRBJ2-3, with 8 bases aligning to TRBD2. This CDR3 comprises 15 residues. In germline, CDR1 is GTSNPN, CDR2 SVGIG (reference sequence). The V segment lost 1 base and the J segment 0 bases; nucleotides outside the gene matches: 3. The CDR3 reads CAWSALAGSTDTQYF. The DNA of the CDR3 is TGTGCCTGGAGTGCGTTAGCGGGAAGCACAGATACGCAGTATTTT.

The V and J genes are TRBV2 and TRBJ2-6; D might be TRBD1 (5 bases). V dropped 8 bases and J dropped 0 bases, with 14 bases sitting between them. The CDR3 consists of 16 residues. Germline V lookup: CDR1 SNHLY, CDR2 FYNNEI. In nucleotides, the CDR3 is TGTGCCAGCCGGTTCGACAGAATCTCTGGGGCCAACGTCCTGACTTTC. This encodes CASRFDRISGANVLTF.

The chain links TRBV9 to TRBJ2-2; TRBD1 agrees at 7 bases. Germline V gene data show CDR1 as SGDLS and CDR2 as YYNGEE. The length of the CDR3 is 15 residues. V was clipped by 4 bases and J by 3 bases; unmatched bases: 6. CDR3 nucleotides: TGTGCCAGCAGCCTACAACAGGGGTACACCGGGGAGCTGTTTTTT. It translates to CASSLQQGYTGELFF.

This clone was seen only once. V usage is TRBV15 and J usage is TRBJ2-5, with TRBD1 as a possible D gene (5 bases). Germline CDR1 and CDR2: LNHNV and YYDKDF (reference sequence). V dropped 4 bases and J dropped 3 bases, with 15 bases sitting between them. The CDR3 consists of 15 residues. CDR3 protein: CATSNRRGAEETQYF. The CDR3 nucleotides read TGTGCCACCAGCAATCGGCGTGGGGCGGAAGAGACCCAGTACTTC.

This chain connects TRBV21-1 to TRBJ2-7; TRBD1, the table's D call, lacks a check against the DNA. TRBV21-1 is noted as a pseudogene. The CDR3 runs to 16 residues. The CDR3 loop reads CASRGTGGGPTYEQYF. DNA of the CDR3: TGTGCCAGCAGGGGGACAGGGGGCGGCCCAACCTACGAGCAGTACTTC.

The chain uses TRBV27 and TRBJ2-1; tentative D call: TRBD2 (5 bases). Trimming stripped 8 bases from V and 2 bases from J, with 7 bases between. The length of the CDR3 is 12 residues. The germline V gene has CDR1 MNHEY and CDR2 SMNVEV (reference sequence). DNA of the CDR3: TGTGCCAGCTCCGGGGCCTACAATGAGCAGTTCTTC. Amino acids: CASSGAYNEQFF.

The rearrangement uses TRBV11-1 and TRBJ2-6; tentative D call: TRBD2 (5 bases). The V end lost 5 bases, the J end lost 0 bases, and 8 bases lay between the germline ends. The CDR3 loop spans 15 amino acids. Germline assignment: CDR1 SGHAT and CDR2 FQDESV (reference sequence). CDR3 sequence reads: CASSPEGSGANVLTF. CDR3 sequence (DNA): TGTGCCAGCAGCCCTGAGGGCTCTGGGGCCAACGTCCTGACTTTC.

This chain uses TRBV28 with TRBJ2-7; D remains unclear. Per germline, CDR1 MDHEN and CDR2 SYDVKM. The V end lost 1 base, the J end lost 3 bases, and 7 bases lay between the germline ends. The CDR3 runs 13 residues. The CDR3 region is CASSLSVLYEQYF. As DNA, the CDR3 is TGTGCCAGCAGTTTATCGGTCCTCTACGAGCAGTACTTC.

This chain joins TRBV5-1 and TRBJ2-5, with TRBD2 as a possible D gene (5 bases). Between the trimmed V and J ends, which lost 5 bases and 5 bases, there was a span of 10 bases. The CDR3 loop spans 12 amino acids. The germline V gene encodes CDR1 SGHRS and CDR2 YFSETQ. The DNA for the CDR3 is TGCGCCAGCAGGTCTAGCACGGAGACCCAGTACTTC. Amino acid sequence: CASRSSTETQYF.

The gene calls are TRBV7-3 and TRBJ1-1, with TRBD1 identical over 7 bases. Germline CDR1 is SGHTA and CDR2 is FQGTGA. Trimming at V came to 0 bases and at J to 0 bases, leaving 1 base not matched to a gene. This CDR3 is built from 15 residues. CDR3 nucleotides: TGTGCCAGCAGCTTAACAGGGGGCGTGAACACTGAAGCTTTCTTT. It codes for CASSLTGGVNTEAFF. The full variable domain, its missing parts supplied by reference TRBV7-3 and TRBJ1-1, is GAGVSQTPSNKVTEKGKYVELRCDPISGHTALYWYRQSLGQGPEFLIYFQGTGAADDSGLPNDRFFAVRPEGSVSTLKIQRTERGDSAVYLCASSLTGGVNTEAFFGQGTRLTVV.

The V gene is TRBV6-2 or TRBV6-3, the J gene TRBJ2-2; 7 positions match TRBD2. V lost 5 bases, J lost 3 bases, and 6 bases stayed unmatched. The CDR3 is 15 residues long. Germline-derived CDR1 and CDR2 are MNHEY and SVGEGT. The DNA for the CDR3 is TGTGCCAGCAGTCCCCCACGGGGGGACACCGGGGAGCTGTTTTTT. This gives the protein CASSPPRGDTGELFF.

This clone was seen more than once but under ten times. This chain links TRBV5-1 with TRBJ2-3, with D possibly being TRBD1 (5 bases). Trimming took off 6 bases at V and 2 bases at J, with 19 bases between the two ends. The germline V gene has CDR1 SGHRS and CDR2 YFSETQ. This CDR3 region has 16 residues. CDR3 DNA sequence: TGCGCCAGCATCGACGCAGGGCCGGACATCACAGATACGCAGTATTTT. Translating gives CASIDAGPDITDTQYF.

The J gene is TRBJ1-3, the V gene TRBV9; tentatively, D is TRBD1 (5 bases). The CDR3 runs to 15 residues. V dropped 5 bases and J dropped 1 base, with 13 bases sitting between them. The germline V gene has CDR1 SGDLS and CDR2 YYNGEE. This CDR3 is CASRPQTGSGNTIYF. The CDR3 DNA reads TGTGCCAGCAGACCTCAAACAGGTTCTGGAAACACCATATATTTT.

The chain recombines TRBV12-3 or TRBV12-4 with TRBJ2-7; D might be TRBD2 (6 bases). This CDR3 contains 12 residues. Trimming shortened V by 2 bases and J by 5 bases, and 7 bases separated the two germline ends. The CDR3 loop is CASSLTGDEQYF. CDR3 nucleotide sequence: TGTGCCAGCAGTTTAACGGGGGACGAGCAGTACTTC.

The chain recombines TRBV18 with TRBJ2-5; D remains unclear. Germline-derived CDR1 and CDR2 are KGHSH and LQKENI. The CDR3 loop spans 12 amino acids. Deletions cut 3 bases from V and 2 bases from J, with 4 bases between. CDR3 in amino acids: CASSPPQETQYF. Here the CDR3 DNA reads TGTGCCAGCTCACCTCCACAAGAGACCCAGTACTTC.

This sequence joins TRBV7-3 and TRBJ2-1, with 7 bases aligning to TRBD2. V gave up 2 bases and J gave up 5 bases; unmatched junction bases: 6. The CDR3 totals 15 residues. From germline, CDR1 is SGHTA and CDR2 FQGTGA. As DNA, the CDR3 is TGTGCCAGCAGCTTAGAGGGAGGGCACGACAATGAGCAGTTCTTC. Its protein is CASSLEGGHDNEQFF.

The gene calls are TRBV5-6 and TRBJ1-6, with TRBD1 matching 8 bases. The germline gives CDR1 SGHDT, CDR2 YYEEEE. The J segment lost 7 bases and the V segment lost 2 bases, leaving 5 bases of the junction unmatched. CDR3 length: 15 amino acids. DNA for the CDR3: TGTGCCAGCAGCTTCAATCAGGGGGCGAATTCACCCCTCCACTTT. Protein: CASSFNQGANSPLHF. The complete variable domain, with remaining parts taken from reference TRBV5-6 and TRBJ1-6, reads DAGVTQSPTHLIKTRGQQVTLRCSPKSGHDTVSWYQQALGQGPQFIFQYYEEEERQRGNFPDRFSGHQFPNYSSELNVNALLLGDSALYLCASSFNQGANSPLHFGNGTRLTVT.

J is TRBJ2-1 and V is TRBV14; 7 bases line up with TRBD1. The CDR3 runs 14 residues. Germline CDR1 is SGHDN and CDR2 is FVKESK. The ends lost 0 bases at V and 6 bases at J; junction bases unmatched: 2. CDR3: CASSQEYRGNEQFF. The CDR3, as DNA: TGTGCCAGCAGCCAAGAGTACAGGGGCAATGAGCAGTTCTTC.